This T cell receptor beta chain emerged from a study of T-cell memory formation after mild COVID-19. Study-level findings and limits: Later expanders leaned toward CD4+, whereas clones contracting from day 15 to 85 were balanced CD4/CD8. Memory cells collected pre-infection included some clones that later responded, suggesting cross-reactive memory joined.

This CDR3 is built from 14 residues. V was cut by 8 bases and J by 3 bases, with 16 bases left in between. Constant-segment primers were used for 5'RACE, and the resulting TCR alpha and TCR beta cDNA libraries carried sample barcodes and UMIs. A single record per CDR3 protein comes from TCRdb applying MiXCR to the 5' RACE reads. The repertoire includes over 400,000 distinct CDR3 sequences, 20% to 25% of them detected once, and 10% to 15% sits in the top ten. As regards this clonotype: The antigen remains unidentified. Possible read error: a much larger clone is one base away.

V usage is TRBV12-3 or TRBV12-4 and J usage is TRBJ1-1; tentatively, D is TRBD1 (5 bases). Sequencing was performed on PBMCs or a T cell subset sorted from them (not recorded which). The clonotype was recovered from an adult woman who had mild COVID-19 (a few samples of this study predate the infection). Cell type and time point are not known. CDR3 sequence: CASGLLGRDTEAFF. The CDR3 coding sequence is TGTGCCAGCGGTCTATTGGGGCGAGACACTGAAGCTTTCTTT.